The present entry profiles one T cell receptor (beta chain) with its context. Antigen: not known. The entry originates in a study of cytomegalovirus exposure and HLA in healthy donors. Study conclusions and caveats: Analysis was performed later, and it showed HLA-associated TCR beta chains to be more clonally expanded than equally common others.

The PCR ran on 60 Vbeta and 13 Jbeta primers. Data came from immunoSEQ multiplex PCR; TCRdb stores just in-frame clones and leaves some out. This sample carries approximately 38,000 clones, around three fifths of them seen once, and the ten largest clones take 15% to 20%. Sequencing was performed on PBMCs. The TCR comes from a man aged 45-65 years in good health and CMV-seropositive.

The CDR3 spells CASSAGQPYEQYF. The CDR3 region has the DNA TGTGCCAGCTCAGCGGGACAGCCCTACGAGCAGTACTTC. This chain joins TRBV18 and TRBJ2-7; D may be TRBD1 (7 bases). The germline gives CDR1 KGHSH, CDR2 LQKENI. The CDR3 is 13 amino acids. The V end was cut by 5 bases, the J end by 2 bases, with 10 bases between.